The 10 T cell receptor beta chains below were found in one sample sequenced in a study of breast tumors, draining lymph nodes, adjacent tissues. MiXCR, run by TCRdb on the multiplex PCR reads, gives a single entry per CDR3 protein. The table shows over 250,000 distinct CDR3 sequences, with 30% to 35% occurring only once. Axillary draining lymph nodes of breast cancer patients supplied the node samples. Specimen: axillary lymph node tissue. These receptors came from a female donor with breast cancer. Some clones in this sample may be carry-over from other donors' samples.

This clonotype was seen at least ten times. The chain carries TRBV19 and TRBJ2-5; possible D gene TRBD2, 6 bases. The CDR3 consists of 17 residues. Trimming left V 3 bases short and J 0 bases short, with 17 bases between. Germline values: CDR1 LNHDA, CDR2 SQIVND (reference sequence). CDR3 amino acids: CASSIFGGSGDQETQYF. The CDR3 DNA is TGTGCCAGTAGTATTTTCGGAGGGTCTGGGGACCAAGAGACCCAGTACTTC. Supplemented by reference TRBV19 and TRBJ2-5, the full variable domain reads DGGITQSPKYLFRKEGQNVTLSCEQNLNHDAMYWYRQDPGQGLRLIYYSQIVNDFQKGDIAEGYSVSREKKESFPLTVTSAQKNPTAFYLCASSIFGGSGDQETQYFGPGTRLLVL.

The sample holds many counts of this clonotype. The genes are TRBV5-1 and TRBJ2-3; the match to TRBD1 covers 8 bases. The CDR3 is 15 amino acids. V shed 0 bases and J 5 bases; nucleotides not matched to a gene: 5. CDR1 and CDR2 from the germline V gene are SGHRS and YFSETQ. The CDR3 region is CASSLEAGGIDTQYF. CDR3 coding DNA: TGCGCCAGCAGCTTGGAGGCAGGGGGCATAGATACGCAGTATTTT.

The chain joins TRBV12-3 or TRBV12-4 to TRBJ1-1; TRBD1 aligns across 8 bases. The CDR3 consists of 13 residues. V was clipped by 7 bases and J by 7 bases; unmatched bases: 8. In DNA, the CDR3 is TGTGCCAGCACTCCCGGGACAGGATTTGAAGCTTTCTTT. Protein sequence: CASTPGTGFEAFF.

This clonotype was seen ten or more times. CDR3 in amino acids: CASSIYGGDTGELFF. The CDR3 region has the DNA TGTGCCAGTAGTATATATGGGGGCGACACCGGGGAGCTGTTTTTT. The chain joins TRBV19 to TRBJ2-2, with D perhaps TRBD1 (6 bases). Germline V CDR1 and CDR2: LNHDA, SQIVND (reference sequence). This CDR3 has 15 residues. The V end lost 2 bases, the J end lost 3 bases, and 10 bases lay between the germline ends.

This clonotype was counted between two and nine times. A single base separates this from a much larger clone, so it may be a read error. The V call is TRBV7-9, the J call TRBJ2-6; 8 bases fit TRBD1. Germline lookup yields CDR1 SEHNR and CDR2 FQNEAQ (reference sequence). This CDR3 comprises 20 residues. CDR3 DNA sequence: TGTGCCAGCAGCTCCACCCGGTATTGGGACAGGTACTCTCGGGCCAACGTCCTGACTTTC. Its protein product is CASSSTRYWDRYSRANVLTF. The whole variable domain, remainder taken from reference TRBV7-9 and TRBJ2-6, is DTGVSQNPRHKITKRGQNVTFRCDPISEHNRLYWYRQTLGQGPEFLTYFQNEAQLEKSRLLSDRFSAERPKGSFSTLEIQRTEQGDSAMYLCASSSTRYWDRYSRANVLTFGAGSRLTVL.

This clonotype was detected only a few times. Possible read error: a much larger clone is one base away. The chain carries TRBV15 and TRBJ2-7; D call uncertain. The CDR3 is 15 amino acids. The germline V gene encodes CDR1 LNHNV and CDR2 YYDKDF (reference sequence). In DNA form, the CDR3 reads TGTGCCACCAGCGGAGATCAGGTCAGACATGGCGAGCAGTACTTC. Its translation: CATSGDQVRHGEQYF.

The V gene is TRBV25-1, the J gene TRBJ1-3; no clear D gene. The CDR3 totals 13 residues. Germline CDR1 is MGHDK and CDR2 is SYGVNS. The CDR3 nucleotides are TGTGCGGAGGACGTCTCGGGAGGAAACACCATATATTTT. Residues: CAEDVSGGNTIYF. Full variable domain (rest looked up from reference TRBV25-1 and TRBJ1-3): EADIYQTPRYLVIGTGKKITLECSQTMGHDKMYWYQQDPGMELHLIHYSYGVNSTEKGDLSSESTVSRIRTEHFPLTLESARPSHTSQYLCAEDVSGGNTIYFGEGSWLTVV.

V gene TRBV11-2 combines with J gene TRBJ2-1; TRBD2 is a possible D gene (6 bases). Trimming cost V 3 bases and J 0 bases, with 15 bases left between them. Germline V gene lookup returns CDR1 SGHAT and CDR2 FQNNGV. The CDR3 is 17 residues long. In DNA form, the CDR3 reads TGTGCCAGCAGCTTTTTTCCAGCGGGCTCCTCCTACAATGAGCAGTTCTTC. Translation gives CASSFFPAGSSYNEQFF.

V usage is TRBV3-1 and J usage is TRBJ2-7; D is uncertain. The CDR3 extends over 14 amino acids. From germline, CDR1 is LGHDT and CDR2 YNNKEL (reference sequence). Trimming took off 4 bases at V and 0 bases at J, with 10 bases between the two ends. CDR3 in amino acids: CASSRVRSSYEQYF. The DNA for the CDR3 is TGTGCCAGCAGCCGCGTGAGGTCCTCCTACGAGCAGTACTTC.

As regards this clonotype: This clone may be a read error of a much larger clone one base away. The gene calls are TRBV6-2 or TRBV6-3 and TRBJ2-5, with D possibly TRBD1 on 5 matching bases. Trimming took 6 bases from V and 2 from J, leaving 16 bases between them. Germline CDR1 and CDR2: MNHEY and SVGEGT. The length of the CDR3 is 15 residues. CDR3 sequence: CASSKGAGPQETQYF. The DNA of the CDR3 is TGTGCCAGCAGCAAAGGGGCAGGACCACAAGAGACCCAGTACTTC.